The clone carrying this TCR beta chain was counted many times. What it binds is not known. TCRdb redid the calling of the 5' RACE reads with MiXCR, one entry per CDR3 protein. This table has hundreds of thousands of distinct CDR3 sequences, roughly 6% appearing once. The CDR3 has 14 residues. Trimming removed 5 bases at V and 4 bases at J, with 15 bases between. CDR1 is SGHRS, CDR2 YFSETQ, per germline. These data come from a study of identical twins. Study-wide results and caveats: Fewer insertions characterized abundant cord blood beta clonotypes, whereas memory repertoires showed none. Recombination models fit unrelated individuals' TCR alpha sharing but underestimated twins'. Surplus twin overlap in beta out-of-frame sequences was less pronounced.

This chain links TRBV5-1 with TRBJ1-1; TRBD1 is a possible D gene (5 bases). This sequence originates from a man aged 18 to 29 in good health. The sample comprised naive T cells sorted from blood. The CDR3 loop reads CASRAGRSSTEAFF. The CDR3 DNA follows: TGCGCCAGCAGGGCAGGGAGGAGTTCCACTGAAGCTTTCTTT.